One and the same sample provided the 23 T cell receptor beta chains below, sequenced in a study of blood T cell repertoires in COVID-19. Sequenced by immunoSEQ multiplex PCR; TCRdb stores in-frame clones only, minus some. The sample lists some 250,000 clones; 70% to 85% were seen once. The sample comprised peripheral blood. Receptors originate from a woman of 80 years or more with acute or convalescent COVID-19.

The V and J genes are TRBV2 and TRBJ1-2, with 11 bases matching TRBD1. The CDR3 sequence is 15 residues long. The V and J ends lost 4 bases and 2 bases, in that order; junction bases with no gene match: 3. The germline V gene encodes CDR1 SNHLY and CDR2 FYNNEI. The CDR3 nucleotides are TGTGCCAGCAGTGGGACAGGGGGCGGGAACTATGGCTACACCTTC. Protein product: CASSGTGGGNYGYTF.

This chain connects TRBV19 to TRBJ2-3, with D maybe TRBD1 (6 bases). Germline V CDR1 and CDR2: LNHDA, SQIVND (reference sequence). The CDR3 covers 15 residues. V gave up 2 bases and J gave up 7 bases, with 16 bases separating them. The CDR3 loop is CASSIWAGEGNTQYF. CDR3 coding DNA: TGTGCCAGTAGTATATGGGCAGGGGAAGGGAATACGCAGTATTTT.

The chain combines TRBV5-6 with TRBJ1-6; 7 nucleotides align to TRBD1. J lost 7 bases, V lost 4 bases, and 5 bases had no gene match. This CDR3 spans 14 amino acids. Germline V gene data show CDR1 as SGHDT and CDR2 as YYEEEE. The CDR3 bases are TGTGCCAGCAGCCCGACAGGGAGCAATTCACCCCTCCACTTT. Translated: CASSPTGSNSPLHF.

This sequence joins TRBV19 and TRBJ1-1, with no clear D. Trimming took off 3 bases at V and 0 bases at J, with 5 bases between the two ends. CDR3 length: 13 residues. Germline V CDR1 and CDR2: LNHDA, SQIVND (reference sequence). The CDR3 spells CASSIGVNTEAFF. DNA for the CDR3: TGTGCCAGTAGTATTGGAGTGAACACTGAAGCTTTCTTT.

The genes are TRBV6-5 and TRBJ1-1; 10 bases are shared with TRBD1. The CDR3 has 14 amino acids. Germline CDR1 MNHEY, CDR2 SVGAGI. J lost 9 bases, V lost 6 bases, and 10 bases had no gene match. CDR3 in amino acids: CASSPGTGVLQAFF. As DNA, the CDR3 is TGTGCCAGCAGCCCCGGGACAGGGGTGTTGCAAGCTTTCTTT.

The chain employs TRBV3-1 (or the pseudogene TRBV3-2) and TRBJ1-5; D not resolved. The CDR3 loop spans 13 amino acids. V lost 4 bases and J 2 bases, leaving 6 bases between the germline ends. CDR1 is LGHDT, CDR2 YNNKEL, per germline (reference sequence). This CDR3 reads CASSPSGNQPQHF. DNA of the CDR3: TGTGCCAGCAGCCCCTCAGGCAATCAGCCCCAGCATTTT.

The rearrangement uses TRBV7-2 and TRBJ2-7; 8 bases are a match to TRBD1. V lost 5 bases and J lost 5; bases outside the gene matches: 5. This CDR3 comprises 13 residues. CDR1 is SGHTA and CDR2 is FQGNSA in the germline V gene. The chain's CDR3 is CASSPRQGNEQYF. In DNA, the CDR3 is TGTGCCAGCAGCCCGAGACAGGGGAACGAGCAGTACTTC.

CDR3 coding DNA: TGTGCCAGCTCCACCAACAGGGAAAGCACAGATACGCAGTATTTT. Translating it yields CASSTNRESTDTQYF. V and J are TRBV18 and TRBJ2-3; D may be TRBD1 (6 bases). CDR1 KGHSH and CDR2 LQKENI come from the germline V gene. CDR3 size: 15 residues. Trimming cost V 6 bases and J 0 bases, with 13 bases left between them.

J is TRBJ1-2 and V is TRBV6-5, with TRBD1 identical over 8 bases. The CDR3 consists of 14 residues. The V and J ends lost 6 bases and 5 bases, in that order; junction bases with no gene match: 8. In germline, CDR1 is MNHEY, CDR2 SVGAGI. The CDR3 coding sequence is TGTGCCAGCAGAGCACGCCGACAGGGGTATGGCTACACCTTC. Amino acids: CASRARRQGYGYTF.

This clone was counted a few times. The V and J genes are TRBV5-1 and TRBJ1-4, with 9 positions matching TRBD1. Trimming cost V 0 bases and J 4 bases; bases outside gene matches: 7. The V gene's germline CDR1 is SGHRS and CDR2 YFSETQ. There are 17 residues in the CDR3. The CDR3 DNA reads TGCGCCAGCAGCTTGGGAGACAGGGGGGCTGGTAATGAAAAACTGTTTTTT. This encodes CASSLGDRGAGNEKLFF.

V gene TRBV5-1 combines with J gene TRBJ2-7; 12 bases match TRBD1. The CDR3 consists of 15 residues. The germline gives CDR1 SGHRS, CDR2 YFSETQ. With V trimmed by 3 bases and J by 6 bases, 7 bases remained unmatched. Here the CDR3 reads CASSSSGTGGGEQYF. The CDR3 region has the DNA TGCGCCAGCAGCTCTTCCGGGACAGGGGGCGGCGAGCAGTACTTC.

This chain joins TRBV29-1 and TRBJ2-5; D gene unclear. CDR1 is SQVTM and CDR2 is ANQGSEA in the germline V gene. The V gene lost 3 bases and the J gene lost 2 bases, with 7 bases spanning the gap. There are 12 residues in the CDR3. The DNA for the CDR3 is TGCAGCGTTGATTTGCAGCAAGAGACCCAGTACTTC. Translated, it gives CSVDLQQETQYF.

The J gene is TRBJ2-4, the V gene TRBV28; 9 bases line up with TRBD1. Germline CDR1 and CDR2: MDHEN and SYDVKM. The CDR3 is made up of 16 amino acids. The V and J ends lost 5 bases and 1 base, in that order; junction bases with no gene match: 6. The CDR3 DNA reads as TGTGCCAGCAGTCTCGGGACAGGGTGGGCCAAAAACATTCAGTACTTC. Amino acid sequence: CASSLGTGWAKNIQYF.

This chain links TRBV2 with TRBJ2-7; D uncertain. The CDR3 covers 12 residues. CDR1 is SNHLY and CDR2 is FYNNEI in the germline V gene. V lost 7 bases and J lost 0, with 7 bases in between. Here the CDR3 DNA reads TGTGCCAGCAACCTAGTCTCCTACGAGCAGTACTTC. Residues: CASNLVSYEQYF.

The chain couples TRBV19 to TRBJ1-6; possibly TRBD1 for D (6 bases). This CDR3 region has 17 residues. The germline gives CDR1 LNHDA, CDR2 SQIVND (reference sequence). V was pared by 6 bases and J by 9 bases, with 24 bases between. The chain's CDR3 is CASSNGSPGHVGSPLHF. The CDR3 DNA is TGTGCCAGTAGCAATGGGTCACCGGGACATGTCGGTTCACCCCTCCACTTT.

V is TRBV5-1 and J is TRBJ1-1, with 9 bases aligning to TRBD1. The germline V gene has CDR1 SGHRS and CDR2 YFSETQ. J gave up 1 base and V 1 base, and 2 bases lay outside the gene matches. The length of the CDR3 is 15 residues. CDR3 nucleotide sequence: TGCGCCAGCAGCTTGTTGGGACAGGGGAACACTGAAGCTTTCTTT. Encoded protein: CASSLLGQGNTEAFF. The full variable domain, rest sourced from reference TRBV5-1 and TRBJ1-1, is KAGVTQTPRYLIKTRGQQVTLSCSPISGHRSVSWYQQTPGQGLQFLFEYFSETQRNKGNFPGRFSGRQFSNSRSEMNVSTLELGDSALYLCASSLLGQGNTEAFFGQGTRLTVV.

The chain employs TRBV6-5 and TRBJ1-4, with 10 bases identical to TRBD1. Germline V gene sequence: CDR1 MNHEY, CDR2 SVGAGI. J lost 4 bases, V lost 6 bases, and 2 bases had no gene match. The CDR3 is made up of 14 amino acids. In nucleotides, the CDR3 is TGTGCCAGCAGCCGGACAGGGGGTAATGAAAAACTGTTTTTT. Residues: CASSRTGGNEKLFF.

The genes are TRBV19 and TRBJ1-4; unclear D gene. This CDR3 has 16 residues. Germline CDR1 is LNHDA and CDR2 is SQIVND (reference sequence). The V and J ends lost 1 base and 7 bases respectively, with 16 bases between them. CDR3 sequence (DNA): TGTGCCAGTAGTATAGGACGGAGGGCCGTGAGTGAAAAACTGTTTTTT. It is translated as CASSIGRRAVSEKLFF.

This clone appeared a few times. The chain recombines TRBV14 with TRBJ2-7; no firm D call. The germline CDR1 and CDR2 sequences are SGHDN and FVKESK. The V end was cut by 2 bases, the J end by 3 bases, with 8 bases between. The length of the CDR3 is 13 residues. The CDR3 spells CASSQTQDYEQYF. The CDR3 DNA is TGTGCCAGCAGCCAAACCCAGGACTACGAGCAGTACTTC.

The chain uses TRBV19 and TRBJ2-2; tentative D call: TRBD1 (6 bases). Germline assignment: CDR1 LNHDA and CDR2 SQIVND (reference sequence). The CDR3 covers 16 residues. The V end was cut by 5 bases, the J end by 0 bases, with 13 bases between. CDR3 coding DNA: TGTGCCAGTAGTGTCCTCAGGGGTCCGAACACCGGGGAGCTGTTTTTT. This sequence encodes CASSVLRGPNTGELFF.

The chain has TRBV2 and TRBJ2-7; perhaps TRBD1 as D (5 bases). This CDR3 contains 14 residues. The V gene lost 6 bases and the J gene lost 0 bases, with 12 bases spanning the gap. Germline V gene lookup returns CDR1 SNHLY and CDR2 FYNNEI. CDR3 residues: CASRLDRTSYEQYF. CDR3 bases: TGTGCCAGCAGACTCGACAGAACCTCCTACGAGCAGTACTTC. The full variable domain, rest sourced from reference TRBV2 and TRBJ2-7, is EPEVTQTPSHQVTQMGQEVILRCVPISNHLYFYWYRQILGQKVEFLVSFYNNEISEKSEIFDDQFSVERPDGSNFTLKIRSTKLEDSAMYFCASRLDRTSYEQYFGPGTRLTVT.

This clone turned up a few times. The V gene is TRBV2, the J gene TRBJ1-6; D gene unclear. The CDR3 has 15 residues. The V gene lost 7 bases and the J gene lost 0 bases, with 10 bases spanning the gap. The germline V gene has CDR1 SNHLY and CDR2 FYNNEI. The CDR3 DNA is TGTGCCAGCACCAATTCCCCCTCCTATAATTCACCCCTCCACTTT. This encodes CASTNSPSYNSPLHF. Variable domain in full (rest from reference TRBV2 and TRBJ1-6): EPEVTQTPSHQVTQMGQEVILRCVPISNHLYFYWYRQILGQKVEFLVSFYNNEISEKSEIFDDQFSVERPDGSNFTLKIRSTKLEDSAMYFCASTNSPSYNSPLHFGNGTRLTVT.

This chain uses TRBV28 with TRBJ1-2, with TRBD1 matching over 8 bases. Trimming took 7 bases from V and 5 from J; bases not matched to a gene: 6. CDR3 size: 13 residues. Germline assignment: CDR1 MDHEN and CDR2 SYDVKM. Written as DNA, the CDR3 is TGTGCCAGCACCAGACAGGGGAGATATGGCTACACCTTC. Its translation is CASTRQGRYGYTF.